This T cell receptor (beta chain) was identified during a study of blood T cell repertoires in COVID-19. Trimming took 5 bases from V and 5 from J; bases not matched to a gene: 9. Germline assignment: CDR1 KGHSH and CDR2 LQKENI. There are 16 residues in the CDR3. In the original processing: Amplification from reference gene primers served as the basis for estimated nucleated cell counts. Sequencing was performed with immunoSEQ multiplex PCR; in TCRdb, only in-frame clones are kept and a portion is missing. V, J and clone size were drawn from that table, and D and trimming were deduced from the DNA. The sample has about 140,000 clones, approximately 88% seen once; the top ten hold about 1.7%.

The rearrangement joins TRBV18 to TRBJ2-1, with 10 bases matching TRBD1. This TCR came from a woman between 45 and 60 years old with acute or convalescent COVID-19. The sample taken for sequencing was peripheral blood. The CDR3 here is CASSAAGTGVDNEQFF. CDR3 DNA: TGTGCCAGCTCAGCCGCCGGGACAGGGGTGGACAATGAGCAGTTCTTC.